This is a list of T cell receptor beta chains from one sample in a study of cytomegalovirus exposure and HLA in healthy donors. Sequencing was performed with immunoSEQ multiplex PCR; in TCRdb, only in-frame clones are kept and a portion is missing. The sample yields 100,000 to 150,000 clones, 65% to 90% seen once. Sequenced input: PBMCs. These receptor sequences come from a man aged 18 to 29 in good health and CMV-seronegative. Each CDR3 is given with its conserved first and last residue. A D gene is named only where the DNA matches it firmly. Expanded clones are given a class, and other clones once, few, many or no size at all.

j_call cdr3_length d_call clone_size v_call cdr3_nt cdr3_aa
TRBJ2-3 15 TRBD1 . TRBV28 TGTGCCAGCAGTCACAGGACAGGGGGCTCAGATACGCAGTATTTT CASSHRTGGSDTQYF
TRBJ1-1 14 . . TRBV6-4 TGTGCCAGCAGTCCTGGAGGAGGTGGGACTGAAGCTTTCTTT CASSPGGGGTEAFF
TRBJ2-3 14 TRBD2 few TRBV6-1 TGTGCCAGTTCAGCGGGGGGTTTCGGGGATACGCAGTATTTT CASSAGGFGDTQYF
TRBJ2-1 17 . . TRBV13 TGTGCCAGCAGCTCCCACAGGGGAGGCAAGAAAAACAATGAGCAGTTCTTC CASSSHRGGKKNNEQFF
TRBJ2-1 14 . . TRBV6-6 TGTGCCAGCAGAGCCCCCGGACAGAACAATGAGCAGTTCTTC CASRAPGQNNEQFF
TRBJ1-1 11 TRBD1 . TRBV20-1 TGCAGTGGACAGGGGGAAACTGAAGCTTTCTTT CSGQGETEAFF
TRBJ1-2 19 . . TRBV5-1 TGCGCCAGCAGCTTGGGGAGAGAAAGTTCCTTCGCGGGAAACTATGGCTACACCTTC CASSLGRESSFAGNYGYTF
TRBJ2-2 10 . . TRBV2 TGTGCCATAGTCGCCGGGGAGCTGTTTTTT CAIVAGELFF
TRBJ2-7 15 . . TRBV5-1 TGCGCCAGCATCACCTCAAGAACACACTCCTACGAGCAGTACTTC CASITSRTHSYEQYF
TRBJ1-4 14 TRBD1 . TRBV5-6 TGTGCCAGCAGCCCGACAGGGTATGTCGAAAAACTGTTTTTT CASSPTGYVEKLFF
TRBJ2-4 16 TRBD2 . TRBV5-1 TGCGCCAGCAGCGCCTTAACTAGCGGGGGGGCAAACATTCAGTACTTC CASSALTSGGANIQYF
TRBJ2-7 12 . . TRBV29-1 TGCAGCGTTGAGGGACACCCCTACGAGCAGTACTTC CSVEGHPYEQYF
TRBJ1-5 14 TRBD1 . TRBV5-8 TGTGCCAGCAGCTTCCAGGAGGGGGCCAAACCCCAGCATTTT CASSFQEGAKPQHF
TRBJ1-2 14 . . TRBV5-4 TGTGCCAGCAGCTTGGCCCCAGTCGACTATGGCTACACCTTC CASSLAPVDYGYTF
TRBJ2-3 16 . . TRBV7-2 TGTGCCAGCAGCTTAGCCCCGGGACAAGGCACAGATACGCAGTATTTT CASSLAPGQGTDTQYF
TRBJ2-7 14 . . TRBV6-6 TGTGCCAGCAGTTATCCTACGATAACCTACGAGCAGTACTTC CASSYPTITYEQYF
TRBJ1-1 15 . . TRBV9 TGTGCCAGCAGCGTAGTGGGCCCCGGGGAGACTGAAGCTTTCTTT CASSVVGPGETEAFF
TRBJ2-2 15 . . TRBV19 TGTGCCAGTAGTATCAGGACAGACCTCACCGGGGAGCTGTTTTTT CASSIRTDLTGELFF
TRBJ1-1 14 . . TRBV4-1 TGCGCCAGCAGCCAAGATGGTGGCAGCACTGAAGCTTTCTTT CASSQDGGSTEAFF
TRBJ2-1 15 TRBD2 few TRBV6-4 TGTGCCAGCAGTGACTCTAGCGGGGCCTACAATGAGCAGTTCTTC CASSDSSGAYNEQFF
TRBJ1-2 15 TRBD1 . TRBV29-1 TGCAGCGTTGACCCCACCGGGACAGGGGGCTATGGCTACACCTTC CSVDPTGTGGYGYTF
TRBJ2-5 15 TRBD2 . TRBV10-2 TGCGCCAGCAGGGTAGCGGGGGGTCTCCAAGAGACCCAGTACTTC CASRVAGGLQETQYF
TRBJ1-6 16 . . TRBV6-5 TGTGCCAGCAGTTACTCCCCGGGACACCATAATTCACCCCTCCACTTT CASSYSPGHHNSPLHF
TRBJ1-2 14 . . TRBV5-6 TGTGCCAGCAGCTTGCAAGGGGCAGACTATGGCTACACCTTC CASSLQGADYGYTF
TRBJ2-7 15 TRBD1 . TRBV28 TGTGCCAGCAGCCGCCGCGACAGGGTTATCTACGAGCAGTACTTC CASSRRDRVIYEQYF
TRBJ2-3 17 TRBD1 . TRBV14 TGTGCCAGCAGCCATCACCGGGACAGGGGGTACACAGATACGCAGTATTTT CASSHHRDRGYTDTQYF
TRBJ2-3 13 . . TRBV5-1 TGCGCCAGCAGCTTATTAGTGGCAGATACGCAGTATTTT CASSLLVADTQYF
TRBJ2-5 13 TRBD2 . TRBV6-5 TGTGCCACCCTTAAACTGGGGGGGGAGACCCAGTACTTC CATLKLGGETQYF
TRBJ2-7 16 TRBD1 . TRBV9 TGTGCCAGCAGCCCCAGCGGGACAGGGGCTTCCTACGAGCAGTACTTC CASSPSGTGASYEQYF
TRBJ1-1 14 . few TRBV10-3 TGTGCCATCAGAGCTAACAGAATGAACACTGAAGCTTTCTTT CAIRANRMNTEAFF
TRBJ2-2 15 . . TRBV2 TGTGCCAGCAGTGAAACGCAGGGTGACACCGGGGAGCTGTTTTTT CASSETQGDTGELFF
TRBJ2-3 14 TRBD1 . TRBV19 TGTGCCAGTAGCGACAGGGGTGGCACAGATACGCAGTATTTT CASSDRGGTDTQYF
TRBJ2-7 15 . . TRBV6-1 TGTGCCAGCAAAAAGGACAGTCAAGTCCACTACGAGCAGTACTTC CASKKDSQVHYEQYF
TRBJ1-6 11 . . TRBV6-1 TGTGCCAGCGGAGGAAATTCACCCCTCCACTTT CASGGNSPLHF
TRBJ2-2 14 . . TRBV7-9 TGTGCCAGCAGCTTATCCCATGTTACCGGGGAGCTGTTTTTT CASSLSHVTGELFF
TRBJ1-1 15 . . TRBV7-2 TGTGCCAGCAGCTTAGGGTCGACAGCTAGGGCCGGGGCTTTCTTT CASSLGSTARAGAFF
TRBJ1-6 15 TRBD1 . TRBV7-6 TGTGCCAGCAGTTTGGGACAGACTCATAATTCACCCCTCCACTTT CASSLGQTHNSPLHF
TRBJ2-3 15 TRBD2 . TRBV4-1 TGCGCCAGCAGCCAAGTCTACGGTAGCGGGGCCTCGGCGTATTTT CASSQVYGSGASAYF
TRBJ2-7 15 . . TRBV4-3 TGCGCCAGCAGCCAAGATTTCGGGGGGCGCTACGAGCAGTACTTC CASSQDFGGRYEQYF
TRBJ2-7 17 . once TRBV13 TGTGCCAGCAGCTCACCTACTGGGACTCGGGGAGACTACGAGCAGTACTTC CASSSPTGTRGDYEQYF